The TCR beta chain described here comes from a study of blood T cells in healthy people across ages (dated by TCRdb to between 2015 and 2016). Broadly, across the study: In model experiments, template switching captured roughly one uniquely barcoded TCR beta cDNA molecule for every two T cells. The study measured age-related changes in TCR beta repertoire diversity using deep sequencing normalized with unique cDNA molecular identifiers. To avoid experimental bias, donors of different ages were randomly spread across the sequencing lanes. The study analyzed two additional independent replicas of 1 million unique cDNA reads from the same blood draw for two donors, one aged 18 to 29 and one aged 80 or older. Donors were grouped into four age groups: young (average roughly 15 years), middle-aged (39), aged (around 66) and long-lived (just over 80). Overall study results and their limits: The CMV infection status of donors was not known, potentially confounding age-related changes in expanded clonotypes. Observed TCR beta diversity per million T cells fell roughly linearly with age, and a significant reduction was already apparent by age roughly 41. Estimates of total diversity based on one million sequenced T cells were regarded as lower bounds and as underestimates. There was a strong correlation between observed TCR beta diversity and the percentage of naive T cells measured by flow cytometry. Conclusive comparison of naive and antigen-experienced compartments was prevented by the profiling of bulk unsorted PBMCs. Compared with the aged group, more naive CD4+ T cells, fewer expanded clones and increased TCR diversity were shown by the long-lived group, suggesting age selection.

Libraries were made using 5' RACE. Sequencing relied on an Illumina HiSeq 2500. A second PCR of about 7 to 12 cycles was run with a J-beta primer mix and a sample-barcoded 5' primer. A template-switch 5' adaptor carrying 12 random nucleotides introduced a unique molecular identifier onto each TCR beta cDNA molecule. Each sample yielded at least 3 million CDR3-containing paired-end reads. First-strand cDNA was synthesized from all RNA with the Mint cDNA synthesis kit, primed by a TRBC-specific oligonucleotide. All cDNA was treated with uracil-DNA glycosylase and then went through a first 18-cycle PCR with the universal primers M1SS and BC2_uni_R. In the original analysis: For normalization, 1 million high-quality reads, each with a distinct molecular identifier, were randomly selected from each sample. Instead of being binned into consensus sequences, reads that shared molecular identifiers were thrown out. MiTCR, with a Q25 quality threshold and the strictest error-elimination algorithm, was used for CDR3 identification, clonotype clustering and error correction. A nonparametric unseen species model with Euler transformation was used to estimate lower-bound total TCR beta diversity. In TCRdb, the public reads were trimmed at Q25 with fastp and aligned with MiXCR, with productive beta chains retained. Duplicate CDR3 protein sequences are folded into a single record with the most common DNA and genes. TCRdb's processing, not the study's, gives the V and J calls here. The sample table shows roughly 1,700,000 distinct CDR3 sequences, and 28% are seen once. The top ten clones comprise approximately 7.7% of the sample.

The donors were 40 or so Caucasian individuals from Russia, aged 6 to 90 years, who were systemically healthy. Roughly 9.5 milliliters of peripheral blood were drawn from each donor into EDTA-treated Vacutainer tubes. Ficoll-Paque density-gradient centrifugation was used to isolate PBMCs, with at least 6.5 million per sample. Trizol reagent was used to extract total RNA from PBMCs, with at least 5 micrograms per sample. The percentages of naive CD45RAhigh/CD27high T cells were determined by flow cytometry on a PBMC aliquot from every donor. Only a few counts were recorded for this clonotype. No cognate antigen has been identified for it. No much larger clone is present one base from it, and per-base qualities are unavailable. This receptor was taken from a woman aged 25 to 39 in good health. Sequenced sample: blood.

The CDR3 sequence is CATRAQGNTGELFF. The nucleotide sequence reads as follows: TGTGCCACTCGAGCCCAGGGGAACACCGGGGAGCTGTTTTTT. The chain uses TRBV6-5 and TRBJ2-2; a tentative D match to TRBD1 spans 5 bases. There are 14 amino acids in the CDR3, from cysteine to phenylalanine inclusive. Only the CDR3 DNA is retained, 42 bases long and in frame from the first base. CDR1 and CDR2, looked up from the germline V gene, are MNHEY and SVGAGI. The junction shows trimming of 10 bases on V and 1 base on J, plus 13 bases between the germline ends.